The rows below give T cell receptor beta chains drawn from one sample of a study of T cells in Graves' hyperthyroidism and ophthalmopathy. TCRdb independently ran MiXCR on the multiplex PCR reads; one entry per CDR3 protein. The sample holds some 770,000 distinct CDR3 sequences, approximately 16% seen once. What was sequenced was blood. The receptors originated from a man between 18 and 29 years old with Graves' hyperthyroidism. The CDR3 runs from the conserved cysteine through the conserved F or W. The D gene is left open where the match is weak. Some rows have no size entry. The others give once, few or many, or a class for an expanded clone.

NA	TRBJ2-4	NA	TRBV6-1	CASTLYQAKNIQYF	TGTGCCAGCACCCTTTACCAAGCCAAAAACATTCAGTACTTC
many	TRBJ2-7	NA	TRBV20-1	CSARDTGTDYEQYF	TGCAGTGCTAGAGATACGGGGACGGACTACGAGCAGTACTTC
NA	TRBJ2-7	NA	TRBV20-1	CSARRDFVAHEQYF	TGCAGTGCTAGAAGGGATTTCGTCGCCCACGAGCAGTACTTC
few	TRBJ1-1	NA	TRBV19	CASSPPGTFNTEAFF	TGTGCCAGTAGTCCCCCAGGGACATTTAACACTGAAGCTTTCTTT
few	TRBJ2-1	TRBD2	TRBV29-1	CSAPGTSGIPTYNEQFF	TGCAGCGCCCCCGGGACTAGCGGGATTCCGACTTACAATGAGCAGTTCTTC
many	TRBJ2-3	TRBD2	TRBV29-1	CSATVAGGPTDTQYF	TGCAGCGCAACCGTAGCGGGAGGGCCCACAGATACGCAGTATTTT
many	TRBJ2-5	TRBD2	TRBV20-1	CSVDGRLAGEGETQYF	TGCAGTGTGGACGGAAGACTAGCGGGAGAGGGAGAGACCCAGTACTTC
many	TRBJ1-2	NA	TRBV6-1	CASTSERRTLNYGYTF	TGTGCCAGCACCTCGGAGAGACGGACCCTGAACTATGGCTACACCTTC
few	TRBJ1-2	NA	TRBV9	CASSPPGRFVEYTF	TGTGCCAGCAGCCCCCCGGGTCGCTTTGTGGAATACACCTTC
many	TRBJ2-7	NA	TRBV12-3/TRBV12-4	CASSLNPGSSYEQYF	TGTGCCAGCAGTCTAAACCCGGGCAGCTCCTACGAGCAGTACTTC
many	TRBJ2-2	NA	TRBV2	CASSETKNTGELFF	TGTGCCAGCAGTGAAACAAAAAACACCGGGGAGCTGTTTTTT
many	TRBJ2-7	NA	TRBV28	CASNLANYEQYF	TGTGCCAGCAATCTAGCGAACTACGAGCAGTACTTC
few	TRBJ2-2	NA	TRBV19	CASEDSPNTGELFF	TGTGCCAGTGAGGACTCCCCGAACACCGGGGAGCTGTTTTTT
many	TRBJ2-1	NA	TRBV20-1	CSAKSSPDYNEQFF	TGCAGTGCTAAATCTAGCCCAGACTACAATGAGCAGTTCTTC
NA	TRBJ2-3	NA	TRBV7-9	CASSLVAGSVSDTQYF	TGTGCCAGCAGCTTAGTTGCAGGGTCGGTGTCAGATACGCAGTATTTT
NA	TRBJ2-3	TRBD2	TRBV9	CASSAGLVASTDTQYF	TGTGCCAGCAGCGCCGGACTAGTGGCTAGCACAGATACGCAGTATTTT
many	TRBJ2-7	NA	TRBV28	CASSPAYFPSSYEQYF	TGTGCCAGCAGCCCGGCCTATTTCCCAAGTTCCTACGAGCAGTACTTC
many	TRBJ1-2	NA	TRBV6-1	CASSSLGGKGYTF	TGTGCCAGCAGTTCCCTCGGGGGGAAAGGCTACACCTTC
NA	TRBJ1-2	NA	TRBV15	CATSPPGRTSHHYGYTF	TGTGCCACCAGTCCTCCTGGTCGTACATCCCACCACTATGGCTACACCTTC
NA	TRBJ1-1	TRBD1	TRBV2	CAGRQGAYTEAFF	TGTGCCGGTAGACAGGGCGCATACACTGAAGCTTTCTTT
few	TRBJ1-3	TRBD1	TRBV28	CASSYTLQGLGNTIYF	TGTGCCAGCAGTTACACCCTACAGGGGCTAGGAAACACCATATATTTT
NA	TRBJ1-1	NA	TRBV13	CASSAGLGNTEAFF	TGTGCCAGCAGCGCCGGACTGGGGAACACTGAAGCTTTCTTT
many	TRBJ2-7	NA	TRBV28	CASSLLRPKGEQYF	TGTGCCAGCAGTTTACTGCGTCCCAAAGGGGAGCAGTACTTC
NA	TRBJ2-3	TRBD2	TRBV3-1	CASSQGSSGYTDTQYF	TGTGCCAGCAGCCAAGGGAGTAGCGGGTACACAGATACGCAGTATTTT
few	TRBJ2-3	TRBD2	TRBV12-5	CASGLVLAGLSTDTQYF	TGTGCTAGTGGTTTGGTCCTAGCGGGTCTGAGCACAGATACGCAGTATTTT
few	TRBJ1-1	NA	TRBV4-3	CASSQSSRGGRLTEAFF	TGCGCCAGCAGCCAATCCTCTCGCGGGGGGCGCCTCACTGAAGCTTTCTTT
many	TRBJ2-5	NA	TRBV29-1	CSVADLQETQYF	TGCAGCGTTGCTGACCTACAAGAGACCCAGTACTTC
few	TRBJ1-5	TRBD1	TRBV6-2/TRBV6-3	CASSYSDRGSGNQPQHF	TGTGCCAGCAGTTACTCGGACAGGGGGTCGGGAAATCAGCCCCAGCATTTT
many	TRBJ2-1	NA	TRBV18	CASSPSQTAVDEQFF	TGTGCCAGCTCACCGAGCCAGACCGCTGTGGATGAGCAGTTCTTC
NA	TRBJ1-3	TRBD1	TRBV7-2	CASSLGPGTGAGNTIYF	TGTGCCAGCAGCTTAGGTCCGGGAACAGGGGCTGGAAACACCATATATTTT
many	TRBJ2-7	NA	TRBV18	CASSPSGTEEQYF	TGTGCCAGCTCACCTTCCGGGACGGAAGAGCAGTACTTC
NA	TRBJ2-7	NA	TRBV15	CATRGGSYEQYF	TGTGCCACCAGGGGAGGATCCTACGAGCAGTACTTC
few	TRBJ2-5	TRBD2	TRBV28	CASSLYGTMPGGETQYF	TGTGCCAGCAGTTTATACGGGACTATGCCCGGAGGGGAGACCCAGTACTTC
many	TRBJ1-3	NA	TRBV2	CASSESGISGNTIYF	TGTGCCAGCAGTGAAAGCGGGATCTCTGGAAACACCATATATTTT
NA	TRBJ2-7	NA	TRBV6-1	CASSRRDGYEQYF	TGTGCCAGCAGTCGTCGGGACGGTTACGAGCAGTACTTC
few	TRBJ1-1	NA	TRBV7-2	CASSLDSRLNTEAFF	TGTGCCAGCAGCTTAGACAGCAGATTGAACACTGAAGCTTTCTTT
NA	TRBJ2-7	NA	TRBV5-8	CASSLQAGGYEQYF	TGTGCCAGCAGCTTACAGGCTGGAGGCTACGAGCAGTACTTC
NA	TRBJ2-3	NA	TRBV24-1	CATLKTAGDTQYF	TGTGCCACCCTTAAGACAGCCGGGGATACGCAGTATTTT
few	TRBJ2-1	TRBD2	TRBV15	CATSRDLAGGSYNEQFF	TGTGCCACCAGCAGAGATCTCGCGGGGGGATCCTACAATGAGCAGTTCTTC
many	TRBJ2-1	TRBD2	TRBV27	CASSSETSGDEQFF	TGTGCCAGCAGTTCAGAGACTAGCGGCGATGAGCAGTTCTTC
few	TRBJ2-1	NA	TRBV14	CASSQDRRGTEQLF	TGTGCCAGCAGCCAAGATAGGCGGGGCACTGAGCAGCTCTTC
NA	TRBJ2-7	NA	TRBV6-2/TRBV6-3	CASSYSSLGTSYEQYF	TGTGCCAGCAGTTACTCGAGCCTGGGGACGTCCTACGAGCAGTACTTC
many	TRBJ2-3	TRBD2	TRBV2	CASVGTSGSQDTQYF	TGTGCCAGCGTGGGGACTAGCGGGAGCCAAGATACGCAGTATTTT
many	TRBJ1-2	TRBD1	TRBV15	CATSRDETTGPGYTF	TGTGCCACCAGCAGAGATGAAACGACAGGGCCTGGCTACACCTTC
NA	TRBJ2-3	TRBD2	TRBV20-1	CSARELRLAGTDTQYF	TGCAGTGCTAGAGAGCTCCGACTAGCCGGTACAGATACGCAGTATTTT
NA	TRBJ2-3	NA	TRBV27	CASRLRGSEDTQYF	TGTGCCAGCAGACTCCGGGGGAGTGAGGATACGCAGTATTTT
NA	TRBJ1-2	TRBD1	TRBV18	CASSPFGTAAYGYTF	TGTGCCAGCTCACCTTTCGGGACAGCCGCCTATGGCTACACCTTC
NA	TRBJ1-2	NA	TRBV4-1	CASSQGPDHYGYTF	TGCGCCAGCAGCCAAGGTCCAGACCACTATGGCTACACCTTC
NA	TRBJ2-7	TRBD2	TRBV5-1	CASRPAGIAGDDEQYF	TGCGCCAGCAGACCAGCGGGGATAGCGGGAGACGACGAGCAGTACTTC
many	TRBJ2-7	TRBD2	TRBV24-1	CATSDTGTSGSPEQYF	TGTGCCACCAGTGATACCGGGACTAGCGGGAGCCCCGAGCAGTACTTC
many	TRBJ2-3	TRBD2	TRBV7-2	CASSSPAGGPNTQYF	TGTGCCAGCAGCAGTCCGGCGGGAGGACCTAATACGCAGTATTTT
many	TRBJ2-1	TRBD2	TRBV3-1	CASSQIGLAGLNEQFF	TGTGCCAGCAGCCAAATCGGACTAGCGGGGCTCAATGAGCAGTTCTTC
NA	TRBJ2-7	NA	TRBV7-9	CASSSSYSSADYEQYF	TGTGCCAGCAGCTCTAGCTACAGTAGCGCGGACTACGAGCAGTACTTC
many	TRBJ2-7	NA	TRBV28	CASSQPQGNEQYF	TGTGCCAGCAGTCAACCACAGGGAAACGAGCAGTACTTC
NA	TRBJ2-1	TRBD2	TRBV11-2	CASSTGTSGVSGEQFF	TGTGCCAGCAGCACAGGGACTAGCGGGGTCTCAGGTGAGCAGTTCTTC
NA	TRBJ2-1	NA	TRBV7-9	CASSLGGIGSYNEQFF	TGTGCCAGCAGTTTAGGAGGGATCGGGTCCTACAATGAGCAGTTCTTC
NA	TRBJ2-1	NA	TRBV9	CASSVATGGYNEQFF	TGTGCCAGCAGCGTAGCTACGGGCGGATACAATGAGCAGTTCTTC
many	TRBJ1-5	TRBD1	TRBV2	CASSEGQGGNQPQHF	TGTGCCAGCAGTGAAGGACAGGGTGGCAATCAGCCCCAGCATTTT
many	TRBJ1-1	NA	TRBV20-1	CSAPQNTEAFF	TGCAGTGCGCCGCAGAACACTGAAGCTTTCTTT